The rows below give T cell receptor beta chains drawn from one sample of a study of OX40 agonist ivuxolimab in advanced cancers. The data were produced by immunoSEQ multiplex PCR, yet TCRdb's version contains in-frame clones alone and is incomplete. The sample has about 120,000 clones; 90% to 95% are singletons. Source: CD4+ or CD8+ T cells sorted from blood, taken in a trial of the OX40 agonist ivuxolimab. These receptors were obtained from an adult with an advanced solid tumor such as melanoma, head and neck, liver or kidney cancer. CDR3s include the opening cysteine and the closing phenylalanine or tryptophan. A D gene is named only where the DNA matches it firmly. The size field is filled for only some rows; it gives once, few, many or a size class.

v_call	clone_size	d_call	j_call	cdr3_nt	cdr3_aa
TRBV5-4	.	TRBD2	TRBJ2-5	TGTGCCAGCAGCCCATCCGGGACTAGCGGTAAAGAGACCCAGTACTTC	CASSPSGTSGKETQYF
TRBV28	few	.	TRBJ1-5	TGTGCCAGCAGTTTGCGGGACAGCAATCAGCCCCAGCATTTT	CASSLRDSNQPQHF
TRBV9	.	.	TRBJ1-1	TGTGCCAGCAGCGTTTTTGACAGGAACACTGAAGCTTTCTTT	CASSVFDRNTEAFF
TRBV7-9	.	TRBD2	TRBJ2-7	TGTGCCAGCAGCCCCTCTAGCGGGATTATAGCGTACGAGCAGTACTTC	CASSPSSGIIAYEQYF
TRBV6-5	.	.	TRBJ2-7	TGTGCCAGCAGCCAGGGGGGTTATTACGAGCAGTACTTC	CASSQGGYYEQYF
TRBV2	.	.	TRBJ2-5	TGTGCCAGCAGTGAAAGGGAGATAGGAGAGACCCAGTACTTC	CASSEREIGETQYF
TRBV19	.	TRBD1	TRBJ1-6	TGTGCCAGTAGTACCTTATACAGACAGGGAACCCCATCACCCCTCCACTTT	CASSTLYRQGTPSPLHF
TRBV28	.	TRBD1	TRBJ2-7	TGTGCCAGCAGTTCCTCGGACAGGGTAATAGAGGAGCAGTACTTC	CASSSSDRVIEEQYF
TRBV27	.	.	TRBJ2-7	TGTGCCAGCAGTTTCACCGGGGCCTCCTACGAGCAGTACTTC	CASSFTGASYEQYF
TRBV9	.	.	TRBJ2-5	TGTGCCAGCAGCGTAGGGCAGCAAGAGACCCAGTACTTC	CASSVGQQETQYF
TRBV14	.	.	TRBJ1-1	TGTGCCAGCAGCCAAGTACAGGGGAACACTGAAGCTTTCTTT	CASSQVQGNTEAFF
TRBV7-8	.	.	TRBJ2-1	TGTGCCAGCAGCTTAGACCCACAGGGTATTGGTGAGCAGTTCTTC	CASSLDPQGIGEQFF
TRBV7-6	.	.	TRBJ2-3	TGTGCCAGCAGCTTAAATAGGGGGGATACGCAGTATTTT	CASSLNRGDTQYF
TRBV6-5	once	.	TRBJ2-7	TGTGCCAGCAGCGCCCGGAAGGGATACTACGAGCAGTACTTC	CASSARKGYYEQYF
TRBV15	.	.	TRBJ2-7	TGTGCCACCAGCAGAGACCCAGGGGCGCAGAACGAGCAGTACTTC	CATSRDPGAQNEQYF
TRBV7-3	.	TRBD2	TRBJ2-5	TGTGCCAGCAGCTTACAGCAGGGAGGGGAAGAGACCCAGTACTTC	CASSLQQGGEETQYF
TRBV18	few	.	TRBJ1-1	TGTGCCAGCTCAACGAATAAGGACACTGAAGCTTTCTTT	CASSTNKDTEAFF
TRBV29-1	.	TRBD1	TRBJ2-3	TGCAGCGTTGATTCCGACAGGGTGCGGACAGATACGCAGTATTTT	CSVDSDRVRTDTQYF
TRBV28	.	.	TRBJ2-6	TGTGCCAGCACTGCGAGGGGCTCTGGGGCCAACGTCCTGACTTTC	CASTARGSGANVLTF
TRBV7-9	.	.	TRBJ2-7	TGTGCCAGCAGCTTAGCTAGGGGATGGGCCTACGAGCAGTACTTC	CASSLARGWAYEQYF
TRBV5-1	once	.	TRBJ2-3	TGCGCCAGCAGCATCGGACACGGCACTAGCACAGATACGCAGTATTTT	CASSIGHGTSTDTQYF
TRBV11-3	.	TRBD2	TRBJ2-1	TGTGCCAGCAGCTTAGGTGGCGGGACTAGGAATGAGCAGTTCTTC	CASSLGGGTRNEQFF
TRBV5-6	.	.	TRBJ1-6	TGTGCCAGCAGCTTGGTTAGCGGCCGGGATAATTCACCCCTCCACTTT	CASSLVSGRDNSPLHF